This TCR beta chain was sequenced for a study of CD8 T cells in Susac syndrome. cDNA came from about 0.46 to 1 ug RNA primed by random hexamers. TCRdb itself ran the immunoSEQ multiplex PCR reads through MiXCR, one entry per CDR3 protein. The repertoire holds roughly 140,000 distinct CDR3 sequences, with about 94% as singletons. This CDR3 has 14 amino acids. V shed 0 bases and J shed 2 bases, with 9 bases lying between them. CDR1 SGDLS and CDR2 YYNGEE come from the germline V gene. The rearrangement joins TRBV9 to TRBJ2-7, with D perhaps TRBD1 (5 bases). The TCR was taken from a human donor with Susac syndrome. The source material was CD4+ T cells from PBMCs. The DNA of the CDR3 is TGTGCCAGCAGCGTAGGCCAGGACACCTACGAGCAGTACTTC. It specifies CASSVGQDTYEQYF.